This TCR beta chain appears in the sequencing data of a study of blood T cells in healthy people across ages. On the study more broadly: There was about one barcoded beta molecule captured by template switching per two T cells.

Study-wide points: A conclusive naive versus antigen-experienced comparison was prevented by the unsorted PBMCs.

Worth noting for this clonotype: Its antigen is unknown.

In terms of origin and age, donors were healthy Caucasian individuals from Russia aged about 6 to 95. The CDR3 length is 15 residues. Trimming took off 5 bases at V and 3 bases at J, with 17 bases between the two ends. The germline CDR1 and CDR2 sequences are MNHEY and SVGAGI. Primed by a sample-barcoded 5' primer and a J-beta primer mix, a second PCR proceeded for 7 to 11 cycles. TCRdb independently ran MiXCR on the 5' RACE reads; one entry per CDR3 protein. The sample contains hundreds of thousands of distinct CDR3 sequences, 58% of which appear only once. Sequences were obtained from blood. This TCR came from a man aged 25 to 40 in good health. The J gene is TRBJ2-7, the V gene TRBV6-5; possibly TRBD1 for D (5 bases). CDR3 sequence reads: CASSIQGAALYEQYF. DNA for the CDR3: TGTGCCAGCAGTATACAAGGGGCAGCTCTCTACGAGCAGTACTTC.